One and the same sample provided the 24 T cell receptor beta chains below, sequenced in a study of shared clonotypes between healthy human individuals. TCRdb's copy holds only in-frame clones and misses some; the assay was immunoSEQ multiplex PCR. The sample contains over a million clones, about 80% of which appear only once. Material for sequencing was memory CD4+ T cells from PBMCs. Regarding subset: CD45RA-negative fraction. Every receptor here comes from a man aged 18 to 30 in good health. Some clones in this sample may be carry-over from other donors' samples.

The rearrangement joins TRBV7-8 to TRBJ1-3; unclear D gene. CDR3 length: 15 amino acids. The germline V and J ends were trimmed by 1 base and 1 base, with 8 bases remaining between them. The germline CDR1 and CDR2 sequences are SGHVS and FQNEAQ. The CDR3 loop reads CASSLVRVSGNTIYF. The CDR3 bases are TGTGCCAGCAGCTTAGTGCGGGTGTCTGGAAACACCATATATTTT.

Regarding this clone: This sequence is one base from a far larger clone and is likely a read error. Other DNA variants within this sample encode the same CDR3. The chain joins TRBV6-1 to TRBJ2-3; D remains ambiguous. The germline V and J ends were trimmed by 6 bases and 2 bases, with 3 bases remaining between them. The germline CDR1 and CDR2 sequences are MNHNS and SASEGT. The CDR3 is 11 amino acids. CDR3 DNA sequence: TGTGCCAGCAGCGACACAGATACGCAGTATTTT. This sequence encodes CASSDTDTQYF.

The chain uses TRBV27 and TRBJ2-1, with 10 bases aligning to TRBD2. V lost 5 bases to trimming and J lost 7 bases; unmatched junction nucleotides: 8. The CDR3 consists of 15 residues. CDR1 is MNHEY and CDR2 is SMNVEV in the germline V gene (reference sequence). The CDR3 loop is CASSPSGSLYNEQFF. The DNA for the CDR3 is TGTGCCAGCAGTCCTAGCGGGAGTCTCTATAATGAGCAGTTCTTC.

The chain carries TRBV6-1 and TRBJ2-3; D gene uncertain. Germline V gives CDR1 MNHNS, CDR2 SASEGT. The CDR3 extends over 12 amino acids. The V end lost 7 bases, the J end lost 4 bases, and 9 bases lay between the germline ends. Here the CDR3 reads CASTRSADTQYF. In DNA, the CDR3 is TGTGCCAGCACCCGGTCGGCAGATACGCAGTATTTT.

This clone was seen only a few times. This chain connects TRBV7-2 to TRBJ1-1; 11 bases align to TRBD1. J gave up 8 bases and V 5 bases, and 7 bases lay outside the gene matches. In germline, CDR1 is SGHTA, CDR2 FQGNSA. This CDR3 has 14 amino acids. This CDR3 reads CASSPGTGGSEAFF. For the CDR3, the DNA is TGTGCCAGCAGCCCCGGGACAGGGGGATCCGAAGCTTTCTTT.

This clone came up a few times. The CDR3 loop is CASSIIRFNQPQHF. The CDR3 DNA sequence: TGTGCCAGTAGTATTATAAGGTTCAATCAGCCCCAGCATTTT. The rearrangement joins TRBV19 to TRBJ1-5; D remains unclear. The CDR3 length is 14 residues. Per germline, CDR1 LNHDA and CDR2 SQIVND (reference sequence). Between the trimmed V and J ends, which lost 3 bases and 3 bases, there was a span of 9 bases. Complete variable domain (other parts from reference TRBV19 and TRBJ1-5): DGGITQSPKYLFRKEGQNVTLSCEQNLNHDAMYWYRQDPGQGLRLIYYSQIVNDFQKGDIAEGYSVSREKKESFPLTVTSAQKNPTAFYLCASSIIRFNQPQHFGDGTRLSIL.

This chain links TRBV5-1 with TRBJ2-3; no firm D call. The V end was cut by 7 bases, the J end by 0 bases, with 18 bases between. The CDR3 loop spans 16 amino acids. Germline V gene data show CDR1 as SGHRS and CDR2 as YFSETQ. The CDR3, as DNA: TGCGCCAGCGCATCTGGCAGGCGATCTAGCACAGATACGCAGTATTTT. Translated, it gives CASASGRRSSTDTQYF.

The chain combines TRBV7-2 with TRBJ2-2; 9 positions agree with TRBD1. The J segment lost 0 bases and the V segment lost 4 bases, leaving 3 bases of the junction unmatched. Germline V gene data show CDR1 as SGHTA and CDR2 as FQGNSA. The CDR3 covers 16 residues. The CDR3 here is CASSYRTGANTGELFF. In DNA, the CDR3 is TGTGCCAGCAGCTACCGGACAGGGGCGAACACCGGGGAGCTGTTTTTT.

The chain employs TRBV11-1 and TRBJ2-2; D is unclear. The V gene lost 2 bases and the J gene lost 9 bases, with 7 bases spanning the gap. The CDR3 is made up of 12 amino acids. Germline CDR1 and CDR2: SGHAT and FQDESV (reference sequence). The CDR3 region is CASSLKHRELFF. The CDR3 nucleotides read TGTGCCAGCAGCTTAAAACACCGGGAGCTGTTTTTT.

V and J are TRBV7-2 and TRBJ2-7; 9 positions agree with TRBD2. V trimming: 2 bases; J trimming: 7 bases; junction bases outside the gene matches: 9. CDR3 length: 15 amino acids. CDR1 is SGHTA, CDR2 FQGNSA, per germline. The CDR3 loop is CASSLQVSTSGEQYF. CDR3 nucleotides: TGTGCCAGCAGCTTACAGGTCTCGACTAGCGGAGAGCAGTACTTC.

The rearrangement links TRBV28 to TRBJ2-7; D is possibly TRBD2 (6 bases). From germline, CDR1 is MDHEN and CDR2 SYDVKM. The CDR3 length is 15 residues. With 2 bases removed from V and 0 bases from J, the gap between germline ends came to 11 bases. The CDR3 bases are TGTGCCAGCAGTTTAGGAGGGTCCCGCTCCTACGAGCAGTACTTC. It codes for CASSLGGSRSYEQYF.

The V and J genes are TRBV28 and TRBJ1-5; D ambiguous. V shed 5 bases and J shed 4 bases, with 15 bases lying between them. This CDR3 has 15 residues. CDR1 and CDR2 (germline): MDHEN, SYDVKM. The CDR3 reads CASSPPWTTNQPQHF. In DNA, the CDR3 is TGTGCCAGCAGTCCCCCGTGGACCACGAATCAGCCCCAGCATTTT.

The table lists this clone with a few counts. This chain links TRBV5-6 with TRBJ1-4; D remains unclear. CDR1 and CDR2 (germline): SGHDT, YYEEEE. There are 15 residues in the CDR3. V gave up 1 base and J gave up 8 bases, with 15 bases separating them. The CDR3: CASSLSGDDREKLFF. In DNA form, the CDR3 reads TGTGCCAGCAGCTTGTCGGGCGACGATCGGGAAAAACTGTTTTTT.

This sequence joins TRBV28 and TRBJ2-7; 8 positions agree with TRBD1. The CDR3 runs to 15 residues. CDR1 MDHEN and CDR2 SYDVKM come from the germline V gene. V gave up 6 bases and J gave up 2 bases; unmatched junction bases: 9. Here the CDR3 DNA reads TGTGCCAGCAGGGCAGGGGGCGCAAGTCCCTACGAGCAGTACTTC. This gives the protein CASRAGGASPYEQYF.

V and J are TRBV7-9 and TRBJ1-2; 12 bases are a match to TRBD1. There are 17 residues in the CDR3. Germline V gene lookup returns CDR1 SEHNR and CDR2 FQNEAQ (reference sequence). The V segment lost 5 bases and the J segment 3 bases; nucleotides outside the gene matches: 10. The CDR3 DNA reads TGTGCCAGCAGCGGGCGGGACAGGGGGCGCGCGGACTATGGCTACACCTTC. Encoded protein: CASSGRDRGRADYGYTF.

A few counts support this clone. The chain links TRBV7-6 to TRBJ2-5; 9 positions match TRBD2. The junction had 10 bases not matched to a gene; V was cut back by 0 bases and J by 5 bases. The CDR3 consists of 17 residues. The germline V gene has CDR1 SGHVS and CDR2 FNYEAQ. In DNA form, the CDR3 reads TGTGCCAGCAGCTTAGCGGTGGCGGGAGGGTTTGGGGAGACCCAGTACTTC. The encoded protein is CASSLAVAGGFGETQYF.

J is TRBJ2-3 and V is TRBV7-2; possibly TRBD2 for D (6 bases). Germline CDR1 SGHTA, CDR2 FQGNSA. The CDR3 sequence is 15 residues long. V was clipped by 2 bases and J by 0 bases, with 9 bases between them. Here the CDR3 reads CASSLMLASTDTQYF. In nucleotides, the CDR3 is TGTGCCAGCAGCTTAATGCTAGCGAGCACAGATACGCAGTATTTT.

The chain combines TRBV18 with TRBJ1-5; TRBD1 aligns across 7 bases. The germline V gene encodes CDR1 KGHSH and CDR2 LQKENI. Trimming removed 6 bases from V and 7 bases from J; junction bases left unmatched: 15. CDR3 size: 16 residues. The CDR3 DNA reads TGTGCCAGCTCCTTAGCCCAGGGGGGCCTTCGGCAGCCCCAGCATTTT. Its protein product is CASSLAQGGLRQPQHF.

This clone showed up just once. Given a much more abundant clone one base away, this may be a read error. The gene calls are TRBV29-1 and TRBJ1-2; a possible D gene is TRBD1 (5 bases). V shed 7 bases and J shed 4 bases, with 16 bases lying between them. The CDR3 consists of 13 residues. Germline V CDR1 and CDR2: SQVTM, ANQGSEA. The CDR3, as DNA: TGCAGCGCTGTGGGACGGGGGATCTATGGCTACACCTTC. Amino acids: CSAVGRGIYGYTF.

This clone appeared a few times. The chain employs TRBV2 and TRBJ1-4; TRBD1 might be the D (5 bases). V was shortened by 6 bases and J by 4 bases, with 18 bases between the two germline ends. The germline V gene has CDR1 SNHLY and CDR2 FYNNEI. This CDR3 comprises 16 residues. The CDR3 DNA reads TGTGCCAGCAGCGGGGCAGGCCAAGGCTTTAATGAAAAACTGTTTTTT. It yields the protein CASSGAGQGFNEKLFF.

This clone was found once. The V call is TRBV5-4, the J call TRBJ2-7; a weak D match, TRBD2 (5 bases). This CDR3 comprises 14 residues. CDR1 and CDR2 (germline): SGHNT, YYREEE (reference sequence). V lost 3 bases and J lost 4, with 14 bases in between. CDR3 sequence: CASSSAVGSYEQYF. CDR3 nucleotides: TGTGCCAGCAGCTCCGCAGTGGGGAGTTACGAGCAGTACTTC.

This chain uses TRBV7-3 with TRBJ1-2, with D perhaps matching TRBD1 (5 bases). This CDR3 region has 14 residues. The germline V and J ends were trimmed by 5 bases and 4 bases, with 14 bases remaining between them. Germline CDR1 is SGHTA and CDR2 is FQGTGA. Here the CDR3 DNA reads TGTGCCAGCAGCCCGGGGGGTGACAGCTATGGCTACACCTTC. Protein: CASSPGGDSYGYTF. The full variable domain, in which reference TRBV7-3 and TRBJ1-2 provide the parts outside the CDR3, is GAGVSQTPSNKVTEKGKYVELRCDPISGHTALYWYRQSLGQGPEFLIYFQGTGAADDSGLPNDRFFAVRPEGSVSTLKIQRTERGDSAVYLCASSPGGDSYGYTFGSGTRLTVV.

The genes are TRBV7-2 and TRBJ2-2, with a possible D match to TRBD2 (5 bases). V shed 8 bases and J shed 4 bases, with 14 bases lying between them. Germline CDR1 is SGHTA and CDR2 is FQGNSA. The CDR3 contains 14 residues. The DNA of the CDR3 is TGTGCCAGCGGTCCCCCTCGGGGCACCGGGGAGCTGTTTTTT. This sequence encodes CASGPPRGTGELFF.

V and J are TRBV2 and TRBJ2-1, with a possible D match to TRBD1 (7 bases). This CDR3 contains 15 residues. The germline CDR1 and CDR2 sequences are SNHLY and FYNNEI. Between the trimmed V and J ends, which lost 1 base and 7 bases, there was a span of 14 bases. In DNA, the CDR3 is TGTGCCAGCAGTGAAGGAGGGGCAGGGGGGAATGAGCAGTTCTTC. Encoded protein: CASSEGGAGGNEQFF.